This is a list of T cell receptor beta chains from one sample in a study of spatial heterogeneity in lung cancer. TCRdb recomputed calls from the 5' RACE reads with MiXCR, one row per CDR3 protein. The sample contains about 10,000 distinct CDR3 sequences, less than 15% of which appear only once. This specimen consisted of lung tumor tissue, obtained at surgery. All receptors come from a male donor with early-stage non-small cell lung cancer. Each CDR3 is given with its conserved first and last residue. Each record gives: CDR3 DNA, CDR3 protein, V gene, D gene, clone size, J gene. A D gene is named only where the DNA matches it firmly. Not every row has a clone size; where given, it reads once, few, many or a size class.

TGTGCCAGCAGTTGGGGGTTTAGCAATCAGCCCCAGCATTTT,CASSWGFSNQPQHF,TRBV12-3/TRBV12-4,-,many,TRBJ1-5
TGTGCCAGCAGCTTGACTAGCGGGAAATACAATGAGCAGTTCTTC,CASSLTSGKYNEQFF,TRBV5-4,TRBD2,medium-sized,TRBJ2-1
TGTGCCAGCAGCTTGGGAACTAGCGGTAACTACAATGAGCAGTTCTTC,CASSLGTSGNYNEQFF,TRBV5-4,TRBD2,many,TRBJ2-1
TGTGCCAGCAGTGAAGGCTGGGGGATCTCAGGCACAGATACGCAGTATTTT,CASSEGWGISGTDTQYF,TRBV2,-,medium-sized,TRBJ2-3
TGTGCCAGCAGCTCGGGACTAGAGGCAGATACGCAGTATTTT,CASSSGLEADTQYF,TRBV2,TRBD2,medium-sized,TRBJ2-3
TGCAGTGCTAGTCGGCAGGGACGCAATCAGCCCCAGCATTTT,CSASRQGRNQPQHF,TRBV20-1,-,many,TRBJ1-5
TGTGCCAGCAGCTTAGGGACAGCCGGGGAGCTGTTTTTT,CASSLGTAGELFF,TRBV11-3,-,few,TRBJ2-2
TGTGCCAGCAGCCCCCCGGGACAATTCCTTGGGCAGCCCCAGCATTTT,CASSPPGQFLGQPQHF,TRBV12-3/TRBV12-4,-,many,TRBJ1-5
TGTGCCAGCAGCTTAGCCAAAAACATTCAGTACTTC,CASSLAKNIQYF,TRBV7-8,-,many,TRBJ2-4
TGTGCCAGCAGCTTAGTCGGGACAGGAGACACAGATACGCAGTATTTT,CASSLVGTGDTDTQYF,TRBV13,TRBD1,large,TRBJ2-3
TGTGCCAGCAGCTACGGACTCGACACCGGGGAGCTGTTTTTT,CASSYGLDTGELFF,TRBV5-4,-,-,TRBJ2-2
TGTGCCAGCTCTCAAACCGGGACTAGCGATTACGAGCAGTACTTC,CASSQTGTSDYEQYF,TRBV18,TRBD2,many,TRBJ2-7
TGTGCCAGCAGTTTATCCCCACTAGCGGGAAATACAGATACGCAGTATTTT,CASSLSPLAGNTDTQYF,TRBV28,TRBD2,many,TRBJ2-3